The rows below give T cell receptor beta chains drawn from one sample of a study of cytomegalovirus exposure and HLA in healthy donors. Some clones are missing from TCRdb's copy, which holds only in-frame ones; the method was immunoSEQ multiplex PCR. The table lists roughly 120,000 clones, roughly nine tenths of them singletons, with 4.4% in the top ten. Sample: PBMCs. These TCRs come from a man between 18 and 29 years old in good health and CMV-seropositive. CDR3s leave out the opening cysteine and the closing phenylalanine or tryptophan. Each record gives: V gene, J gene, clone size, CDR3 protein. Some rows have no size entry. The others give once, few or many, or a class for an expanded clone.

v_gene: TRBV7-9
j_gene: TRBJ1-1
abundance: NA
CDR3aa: ASSLEFSNTEAF

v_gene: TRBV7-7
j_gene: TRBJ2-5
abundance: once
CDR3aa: ASSLSHGQEETQY

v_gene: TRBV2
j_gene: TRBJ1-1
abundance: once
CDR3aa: ASRTGQPNTEAF

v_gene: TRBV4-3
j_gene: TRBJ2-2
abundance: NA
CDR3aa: ASSQGTQGFSGELF

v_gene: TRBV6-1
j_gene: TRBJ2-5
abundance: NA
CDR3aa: ASSGGTQETQY

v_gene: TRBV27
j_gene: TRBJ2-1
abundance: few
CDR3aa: ASSLWSDRGSVNYNEQF

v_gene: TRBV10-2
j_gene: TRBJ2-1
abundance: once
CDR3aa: ASSSGTGGWNEQF

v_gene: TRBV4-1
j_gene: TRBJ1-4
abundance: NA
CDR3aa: ASRVPGQTHSNEKLF

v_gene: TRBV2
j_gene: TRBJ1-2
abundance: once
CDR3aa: ASRPDRDGGYT

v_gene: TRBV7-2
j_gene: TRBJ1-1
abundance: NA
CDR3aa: ASSPDRATEAF

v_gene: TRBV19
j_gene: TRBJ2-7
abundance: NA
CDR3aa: ASSEGGGTYEQY

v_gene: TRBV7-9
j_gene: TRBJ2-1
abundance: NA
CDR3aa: ASSLASGGINEQF

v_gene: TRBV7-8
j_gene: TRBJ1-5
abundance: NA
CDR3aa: ASSLAPGTTDQPQH

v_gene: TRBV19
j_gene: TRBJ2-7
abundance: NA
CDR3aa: ASSLQGTPYEQY

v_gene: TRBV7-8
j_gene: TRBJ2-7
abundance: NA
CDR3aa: ASSHWDNSYEQY

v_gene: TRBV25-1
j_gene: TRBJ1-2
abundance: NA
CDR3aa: ASSQTRQAGNYGYT

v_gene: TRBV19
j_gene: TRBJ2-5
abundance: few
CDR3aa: ASSGALYETQY

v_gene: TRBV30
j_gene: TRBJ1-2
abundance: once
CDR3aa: AWRRTGGNYGYT

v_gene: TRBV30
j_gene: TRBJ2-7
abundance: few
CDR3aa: AWSTQRLRGGGEQY

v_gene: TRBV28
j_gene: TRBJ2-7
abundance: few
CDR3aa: ASSPGWTSGEQY

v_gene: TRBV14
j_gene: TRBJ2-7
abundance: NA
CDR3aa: ASSYRLSYEQY

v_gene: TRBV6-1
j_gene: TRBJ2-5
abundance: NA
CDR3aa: ASSEWDRAAETQY

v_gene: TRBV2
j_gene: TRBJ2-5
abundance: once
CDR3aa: ASKKTPQYQETQY

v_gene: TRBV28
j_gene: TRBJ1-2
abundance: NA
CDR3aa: ASSLSPANYGYT

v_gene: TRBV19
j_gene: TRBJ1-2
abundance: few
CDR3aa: ASTLNRGNYGYT

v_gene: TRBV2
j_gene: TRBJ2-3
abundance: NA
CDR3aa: ASSLGGDNDTQY

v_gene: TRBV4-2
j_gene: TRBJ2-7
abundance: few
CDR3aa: ASSHAGQESYEQY

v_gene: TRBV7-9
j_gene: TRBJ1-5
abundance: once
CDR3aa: ASSLDPGQPQH